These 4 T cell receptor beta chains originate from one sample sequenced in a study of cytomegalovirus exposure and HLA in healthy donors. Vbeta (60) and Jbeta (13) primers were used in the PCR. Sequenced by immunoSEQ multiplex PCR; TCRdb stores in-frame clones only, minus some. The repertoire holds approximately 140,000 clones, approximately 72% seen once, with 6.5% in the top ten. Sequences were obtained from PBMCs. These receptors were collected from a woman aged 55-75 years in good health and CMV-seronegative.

CDR3 region: CASSQGTGASSSYNEQFF. The CDR3 DNA reads as TGCGCCAGCAGCCAGGGGACAGGGGCCTCTTCCTCCTACAATGAGCAGTTCTTC. The chain links TRBV4-3 to TRBJ2-1; TRBD1 agrees at 10 bases. CDR3 size: 18 residues. V shed 3 bases, J shed 0 bases, and the junction held 8 bases outside the gene matches. Germline V gene sequence: CDR1 LGHNA, CDR2 YSLEER.

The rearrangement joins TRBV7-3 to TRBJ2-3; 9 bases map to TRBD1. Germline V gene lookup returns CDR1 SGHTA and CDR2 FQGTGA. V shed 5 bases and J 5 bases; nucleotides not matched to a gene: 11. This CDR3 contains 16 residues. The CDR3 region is CASSRTGTGSGDTQYF. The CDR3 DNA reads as TGTGCCAGCAGCAGGACCGGGACAGGGTCCGGAGATACGCAGTATTTT. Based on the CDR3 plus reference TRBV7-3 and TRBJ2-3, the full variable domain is GAGVSQTPSNKVTEKGKYVELRCDPISGHTALYWYRQSLGQGPEFLIYFQGTGAADDSGLPNDRFFAVRPEGSVSTLKIQRTERGDSAVYLCASSRTGTGSGDTQYFGPGTRLTVL.

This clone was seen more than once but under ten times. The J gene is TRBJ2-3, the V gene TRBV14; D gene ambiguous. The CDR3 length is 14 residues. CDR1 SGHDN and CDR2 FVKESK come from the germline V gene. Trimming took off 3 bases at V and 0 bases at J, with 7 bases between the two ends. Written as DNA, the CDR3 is TGTGCCAGCAGCCACCAGACTAGCACAGATACGCAGTATTTT. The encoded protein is CASSHQTSTDTQYF.

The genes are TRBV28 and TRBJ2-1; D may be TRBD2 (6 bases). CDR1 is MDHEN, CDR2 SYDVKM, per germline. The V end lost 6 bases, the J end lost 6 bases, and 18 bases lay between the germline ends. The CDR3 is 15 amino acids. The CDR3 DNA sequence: TGTGCCAGCAGCCCGGGGGTGGGGACCTCCAATGAGCAGTTCTTC. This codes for CASSPGVGTSNEQFF.